These 24 T cell receptor beta chains share one sample of origin, sequenced in a study of CD8+ T cells in alopecia areata. It was cDNA, reverse transcribed from extracted RNA, that served as the sequencing template. Here immunoSEQ multiplex PCR was the method, and the copy in TCRdb shows in-frame clones only, minus some. This sample has more than 110,000 clones; roughly four fifths occur once, and the top ten carry 20% to 25%. This sample's treatment: oral pan-JAK inhibitor, 5-10 mg twice daily. The sequenced sample was CD8+ T cells sorted from blood, obtained at week 4, from a patient treated with tofacitinib. These TCRs come from a human donor with alopecia areata.

The V gene is TRBV6-5, the J gene TRBJ2-2; D unclear. This CDR3 has 14 residues. Germline V gene lookup returns CDR1 MNHEY and CDR2 SVGAGI. Trimming pared 2 bases from V and 5 bases from J, leaving 9 bases between. CDR3 coding DNA: TGTGCCAGCAGTTACAACAGTGCGACCGGGGAGCTGTTTTTT. Its translation: CASSYNSATGELFF.

The V call is TRBV6-1, the J call TRBJ1-1; 8 bases agree with TRBD1. The trim removed 2 bases at V and 0 bases at J, leaving 2 bases unmatched. The CDR3 runs 15 residues. CDR1 and CDR2 (germline): MNHNS, SASEGT. CDR3 nucleotides: TGTGCCAGCAGTGAAAGACAGGGGATGAACACTGAAGCTTTCTTT. Translation gives CASSERQGMNTEAFF.

The rearrangement joins TRBV6-1 to TRBJ1-5; D remains ambiguous. From germline, CDR1 is MNHNS and CDR2 SASEGT. The CDR3 totals 16 residues. Trimming left V 3 bases short and J 3 bases short, with 15 bases between. CDR3 loop: CASSDLLGVNNQPQHF. The CDR3 region has the DNA TGTGCCAGCAGTGATCTCCTCGGGGTAAACAATCAGCCCCAGCATTTT.

The chain joins TRBV6-5 to TRBJ1-2; D is perhaps TRBD1 (5 bases). Germline V gives CDR1 MNHEY, CDR2 SVGAGI. This CDR3 contains 15 residues. With 2 bases removed from V and 4 bases from J, the gap between germline ends came to 14 bases. CDR3 in DNA: TGTGCCAGCAGTTACGGGGGGGGAGTCCTCTATGGCTACACCTTC. Its translation is CASSYGGGVLYGYTF.

The chain employs TRBV19 and TRBJ2-3, with D unresolved. V was pared by 0 bases and J by 4 bases, with 2 bases between. Per the germline V gene, CDR1 is LNHDA and CDR2 is SQIVND (reference sequence). The CDR3 is 12 amino acids. DNA for the CDR3: TGTGCCAGTAGTATAGACCCAGATACGCAGTATTTT. This sequence encodes CASSIDPDTQYF.

The V call is TRBV5-6, the J call TRBJ1-2; D call uncertain. From germline, CDR1 is SGHDT and CDR2 YYEEEE. The length of the CDR3 is 13 residues. V lost 0 bases, J lost 5 bases, and 8 bases lay in between. The DNA for the CDR3 is TGTGCCAGCAGCTTGGGGTCGCCGTATGGCTACACCTTC. As protein: CASSLGSPYGYTF.

This chain links TRBV27 with TRBJ2-7; D is possibly TRBD2 (5 bases). Germline V lookup: CDR1 MNHEY, CDR2 SMNVEV (reference sequence). Trimming cost V 0 bases and J 2 bases, with 14 bases left between them. The CDR3 totals 16 residues. CDR3 sequence (DNA): TGTGCCAGCAGTTTATCGGTTACTAGTTGGGCCTACGAGCAGTACTTC. Protein product: CASSLSVTSWAYEQYF.

J is TRBJ2-2 and V is TRBV4-2, with 12 nucleotides matching TRBD1. CDR1 is LGHNA and CDR2 is YNFKEQ in the germline V gene. Trimming cost V 4 bases and J 6 bases; bases outside gene matches: 6. CDR3 size: 16 residues. For the CDR3, the DNA is TGTGCCAGCAGCCGGGACAGGGGGCCTAGCTCCGGGGAGCTGTTTTTT. Its translation: CASSRDRGPSSGELFF.

The rearrangement joins TRBV6-6 to TRBJ1-1; D is unresolved. Germline assignment: CDR1 MNHNY and CDR2 SVGAGI (reference sequence). The V end lost 5 bases, the J end lost 3 bases, and 13 bases lay between the germline ends. The CDR3 contains 14 residues. The CDR3 protein is CASSIWTGDTEAFF. As DNA, the CDR3 is TGTGCCAGCAGTATCTGGACCGGGGACACTGAAGCTTTCTTT.

This clone has just one count. The rearrangement links TRBV29-1 to TRBJ2-7, with 11 positions matching TRBD1. The CDR3 runs 16 residues. Germline V CDR1 and CDR2: SQVTM, ANQGSEA. With V trimmed by 2 bases and J by 4 bases, 10 bases remained unmatched. The CDR3 nucleotides read TGCAGCGTTGAACTGGACAGGGGGCCCAGAAAGTACGAGCAGTACTTC. As protein: CSVELDRGPRKYEQYF.

V gene TRBV5-6 combines with J gene TRBJ2-3; 10 positions agree with TRBD2. The V gene end was trimmed by 2 bases and the J gene end by 4 bases; junction bases not matched to a gene: 10. CDR3 length equals 17 residues. Germline V CDR1 and CDR2: SGHDT, YYEEEE. The CDR3 loop is CASSFGTSGAGADTQYF. The CDR3 DNA sequence: TGTGCCAGCAGCTTTGGAACTAGCGGGGCGGGGGCAGATACGCAGTATTTT.

The chain carries TRBV27 and TRBJ2-3, with TRBD2 as a possible D gene (7 bases). V lost 6 bases and J 6 bases, leaving 16 bases between the germline ends. The germline gives CDR1 MNHEY, CDR2 SMNVEV (reference sequence). The CDR3 is 14 residues long. The CDR3 sequence: CASRVAGAVDTQYF. The CDR3 DNA sequence: TGTGCCAGCAGGGTGGCGGGGGCAGTGGATACGCAGTATTTT.

This clone has at least ten counts. J is TRBJ2-7 and V is TRBV16; D may match TRBD1 or TRBD2 (5 bases each). Germline CDR1 and CDR2: KGHSY and FQNENV. This CDR3 contains 14 residues. V was trimmed by 5 bases and J by 3 bases, leaving 14 bases between them. The CDR3 DNA reads as TGTGCCAGCAGCGGACCCAGGGACGGCTACGAGCAGTACTTC. Amino acids: CASSGPRDGYEQYF.

The chain links TRBV7-8 to TRBJ2-7, with a tentative D call TRBD1 (7 bases). The V gene's germline CDR1 is SGHVS and CDR2 FQNEAQ. Trimming took off 2 bases at V and 5 bases at J, with 16 bases between the two ends. The CDR3 runs 15 residues. The CDR3 sequence is CASSLTPGGLNEQYF. DNA for the CDR3: TGTGCCAGCAGCTTAACGCCAGGGGGGTTAAACGAGCAGTACTTC.

This clone turned up a few times. The chain links TRBV29-1 to TRBJ2-1; the D gene is possibly TRBD1 (6 bases). Trimming removed 6 bases from V and 8 bases from J, with 17 bases in between. Per germline, CDR1 SQVTM and CDR2 ANQGSEA. This CDR3 has 13 residues. The CDR3 protein is CSVRGPRTDEQFF. The CDR3 bases are TGCAGCGTCAGGGGACCCAGAACGGATGAGCAGTTCTTC.

The chain joins TRBV18 to TRBJ2-7; D possibly uses TRBD1 or TRBD2 (5 bases each). Trimming cost V 3 bases and J 2 bases, with 11 bases left between them. The CDR3 covers 14 residues. Germline lookup yields CDR1 KGHSH and CDR2 LQKENI. The CDR3 region has the DNA TGTGCCAGCTCACCCCGGGACGGGACCTACGAGCAGTACTTC. Its translation: CASSPRDGTYEQYF.

V usage is TRBV7-9 and J usage is TRBJ2-2; D is unresolved. The CDR3 runs to 16 residues. V was clipped by 1 base and J by 1 base, with 10 bases between them. Germline CDR1 and CDR2: SEHNR and FQNEAQ (reference sequence). The DNA for the CDR3 is TGTGCCAGCAGCTTAGATGGGCTTCGGAACACCGGGGAGCTGTTTTTT. This encodes CASSLDGLRNTGELFF.

The chain employs TRBV4-2 and TRBJ2-1, with D unresolved. The CDR3 sequence is 12 residues long. With 0 bases removed from V and 12 bases from J, the gap between germline ends came to 9 bases. CDR1 is LGHNA and CDR2 is YNFKEQ in the germline V gene. Here the CDR3 DNA reads TGTGCCAGCAGCCAAGAATCGGATTGGCAGTTCTTC. As protein: CASSQESDWQFF.

This clone has more than one count but fewer than ten. J is TRBJ2-1 and V is TRBV7-2; the D is unclear. Trimming removed 3 bases at V and 6 bases at J, with 15 bases between. Germline lookup yields CDR1 SGHTA and CDR2 FQGNSA. CDR3 length equals 15 residues. The CDR3: CASSFLLYSPNEQFF. The CDR3 nucleotides are TGTGCCAGCAGCTTCCTCTTATATAGCCCCAATGAGCAGTTCTTC.

The gene calls are TRBV19 and TRBJ1-1, with D unclear. Trimming cost V 7 bases and J 4 bases, with 10 bases left between them. The CDR3 runs 12 residues. The V gene's germline CDR1 is LNHDA and CDR2 SQIVND (reference sequence). The CDR3 DNA follows: TGTGCCAGTACTTACAGTCCCACTGAAGCTTTCTTT. Translation gives CASTYSPTEAFF.

This chain uses TRBV7-9 with TRBJ1-1; TRBD1 agrees at 9 bases. This CDR3 has 15 amino acids. Germline assignment: CDR1 SEHNR and CDR2 FQNEAQ (reference sequence). The V gene end was trimmed by 4 bases and the J gene end by 7 bases; junction bases not matched to a gene: 10. CDR3 in amino acids: CASSSRDRVFDEAFF. DNA for the CDR3: TGTGCCAGCAGCTCCCGGGACAGGGTATTTGATGAAGCTTTCTTT. The full variable domain, completed using reference TRBV7-9 and TRBJ1-1, is DTGVSQNPRHKITKRGQNVTFRCDPISEHNRLYWYRQTLGQGPEFLTYFQNEAQLEKSRLLSDRFSAERPKGSFSTLEIQRTEQGDSAMYLCASSSRDRVFDEAFFGQGTRLTVV.

This chain joins TRBV9 and TRBJ2-5; D gene ambiguous. V was shortened by 3 bases and J by 0 bases, with 6 bases between the two germline ends. The CDR3 is made up of 13 amino acids. CDR1 and CDR2 (germline): SGDLS, YYNGEE. The CDR3 reads CASSGLNQETQYF. CDR3 DNA sequence: TGTGCCAGCAGCGGGCTGAACCAAGAGACCCAGTACTTC.

On this clone itself: The junction departs from germline at one end; a sequencing error may be responsible. This chain joins TRBV2 and TRBJ1-1, with 7 positions matching TRBD1. The CDR3 contains 14 residues. Germline V lookup: CDR1 SNHLY, CDR2 FYNNEI. The CDR3 DNA sequence: TGTGCCAGCAGTGGGATTAGACAGGGCGAACGGAAAACTTGG. Protein product: CASSGIRQGERKTW.

This clone was seen only once. V gene TRBV9 combines with J gene TRBJ2-7, with D tentatively TRBD2 (6 bases). Germline V lookup: CDR1 SGDLS, CDR2 YYNGEE. V lost 5 bases to trimming and J lost 9 bases, with 12 bases between them. This CDR3 has 11 amino acids. In DNA form, the CDR3 reads TGTGCCAGCAGTTCCTCGGGGGTGCAGTACTTC. This sequence encodes CASSSSGVQYF.